The rows below give T cell receptor beta chains drawn from one sample of a study of patients and donors after allogeneic stem cell transplantation. A single record per CDR3 protein comes from TCRdb applying MiXCR to the RT-PCR reads. Found here are 84,000 or so distinct CDR3 sequences, around 46% of them singletons; the top ten hold 60% to 65%. Sequenced sample: blood, either unsorted or a sorted T cell fraction (not recorded which). The receptors were gathered from a human donor who was either an allogeneic HSCT recipient or a stem cell or donor lymphocyte infusion donor (not recorded which). It is not recorded whose cells these are; they may come from a transplant donor. CDR3s include the opening cysteine and the closing phenylalanine or tryptophan. D genes are given only for firm matches. Size is omitted from some rows. Given values are once, few, many or a class for expanded clones.

d_gene: NA
v_gene: TRBV4-2
j_gene: TRBJ1-1
abundance: NA
len: 13
CDR3nt: TGTGCCAGCAATCACCCCGGGGACACTGAAGCTTTCTTT
CDR3aa: CASNHPGDTEAFF

d_gene: TRBD1
v_gene: TRBV27
j_gene: TRBJ1-2
abundance: NA
len: 15
CDR3nt: TGTGCCAGCAGCCCTGGACAGGTAGCTAACTATGGCTACACCTTC
CDR3aa: CASSPGQVANYGYTF

d_gene: NA
v_gene: TRBV12-3/TRBV12-4
j_gene: TRBJ2-1
abundance: NA
len: 14
CDR3nt: TGTGCCAGCAGCCCCGGGGCAGTAAACAATGAGCAGTTCTTC
CDR3aa: CASSPGAVNNEQFF

d_gene: TRBD2
v_gene: TRBV6-2/TRBV6-3
j_gene: TRBJ2-5
abundance: NA
len: 16
CDR3nt: TGTGCCAGCAGTTATGGCGGGAGTACGTACCAAGAGACCCAGTACTTC
CDR3aa: CASSYGGSTYQETQYF

d_gene: NA
v_gene: TRBV6-6
j_gene: TRBJ1-5
abundance: NA
len: 17
CDR3nt: TGTGCCAGCAGTTACTCACCGTCGAGGGGGAGGAATCAGCCCCAGCATTTT
CDR3aa: CASSYSPSRGRNQPQHF

d_gene: NA
v_gene: TRBV12-5
j_gene: TRBJ1-2
abundance: NA
len: 12
CDR3nt: TGTGCTAGTGGTTTCGCGGGGAATGGCTACACCTTC
CDR3aa: CASGFAGNGYTF

d_gene: NA
v_gene: TRBV28
j_gene: TRBJ1-2
abundance: NA
len: 14
CDR3nt: TGTGCCAGCAGGGTGGGTAAGAGGAGTTATGGCTACACCTTC
CDR3aa: CASRVGKRSYGYTF

d_gene: TRBD1
v_gene: TRBV28
j_gene: TRBJ1-3
abundance: NA
len: 17
CDR3nt: TGTGCCAGCAGTCCGTGGACAGGGAGGATAACTGGAAACACCATATATTTT
CDR3aa: CASSPWTGRITGNTIYF

d_gene: NA
v_gene: TRBV27
j_gene: TRBJ1-2
abundance: NA
len: 13
CDR3nt: TGTGCCAGCAGTTTATCGGCCGGAAATGGCTACACCTTC
CDR3aa: CASSLSAGNGYTF

d_gene: NA
v_gene: TRBV6-1
j_gene: TRBJ1-2
abundance: few
len: 12
CDR3nt: TGTGCCAGCAGTGGGGGACACGATGGCTGCACCTTC
CDR3aa: CASSGGHDGCTF

d_gene: TRBD2
v_gene: TRBV6-5
j_gene: TRBJ2-7
abundance: NA
len: 16
CDR3nt: TGTGCCAGCAGTTACTCTTCCAGCGGGAGAACCTACGAGCAGTACTTC
CDR3aa: CASSYSSSGRTYEQYF

d_gene: NA
v_gene: TRBV15
j_gene: TRBJ1-4
abundance: few
len: 17
CDR3nt: TGTGCCACCAGCAGAGATGGGTCCAGGGGAGAAGGTGAAAAACTGTTTTTT
CDR3aa: CATSRDGSRGEGEKLFF

d_gene: NA
v_gene: TRBV3-1
j_gene: TRBJ2-7
abundance: NA
len: 14
CDR3nt: TGTGCCAGCAGCCTGTCCCGCAGGGTTTACGAGCAGTACTTC
CDR3aa: CASSLSRRVYEQYF

d_gene: NA
v_gene: TRBV10-1
j_gene: TRBJ1-1
abundance: few
len: 13
CDR3nt: TGCGCCAGCAGAGAACAATGGAACACTGAAGCTTTCTTT
CDR3aa: CASREQWNTEAFF